These T cell receptor beta chains were read from a single sample in a study of OX40 agonist ivuxolimab in advanced cancers. The method was immunoSEQ multiplex PCR; TCRdb's version includes in-frame clones alone and lacks a portion of them. This sample has around 70,000 clones, with approximately 90% found just once. Sequenced material: CD4+ or CD8+ T cells sorted from blood, taken in a trial of the OX40 agonist ivuxolimab. These receptors originate from an adult with an advanced solid tumor such as melanoma, head and neck, liver or kidney cancer. CDR3s include the opening cysteine and the closing phenylalanine or tryptophan.

J: TRBJ1-1; length: 15; V: TRBV5-4; CDR3: CASSPGQTVNTEAFF
J: TRBJ2-5; length: 14; V: TRBV5-1; CDR3: CASSLQGQQETQYF
J: TRBJ2-2; length: 15; V: TRBV18; CDR3: CASSQTVANTGELFF
J: TRBJ1-5; length: 14; V: TRBV27; CDR3: CASSLRRGNQPQHF
J: TRBJ1-5; length: 14; V: TRBV5-4; CDR3: CASSLAPGDQPQHF
J: TRBJ2-5; length: 13; V: TRBV28; CDR3: CASRNRLQETQYF
J: TRBJ2-5; length: 13; V: TRBV14; CDR3: CASSQTLIAGIDF
J: TRBJ2-2; length: 18; V: TRBV10-3; CDR3: CAISESTQGAWNTGELFF
J: TRBJ1-1; length: 14; V: TRBV27; CDR3: CASSRAGLNTEAFF
J: TRBJ2-7; length: 13; V: TRBV18; CDR3: CASSLLALYEQYF
J: TRBJ1-1; length: 14; V: TRBV18; CDR3: CASSRQATNTEAFF
J: TRBJ1-2; length: 15; V: TRBV5-4; CDR3: CASSFAGGQGYGYTF
J: TRBJ2-1; length: 15; V: TRBV6-5; CDR3: CASSATGDNYNEQFF
J: TRBJ2-7; length: 13; V: TRBV6-5; CDR3: CATRTGGSYEQYF
J: TRBJ2-6; length: 17; V: TRBV5-1; CDR3: CASSLTTGNSGANVLTF